These 27 T cell receptor beta chains were all obtained from the same sample, sequenced in a study of T cells in Graves' hyperthyroidism and ophthalmopathy. The source material, RNA transcripts, was used to amplify TCR beta CDR3 regions. Initially, a first-round RT-PCR of the TCR CDR3 employed the HTBI primer set. TCRdb reanalysed the multiplex PCR reads using MiXCR and keeps one entry per CDR3 protein. The sample has hundreds of thousands of distinct CDR3 sequences, 45% seen once. The sample consisted of peripheral blood or thyroid tissue (not recorded which). Every receptor here comes from an adult man with Graves' disease, either hyperthyroidism or ophthalmopathy (not recorded which).

The rearrangement links TRBV20-1 to TRBJ2-2; a weak D match, TRBD2 (5 bases). The CDR3 sequence is 15 residues long. CDR1 and CDR2 from the germline V gene are DFQATT and SNEGSKA (reference sequence). The ends were cut back, 1 base at V and 2 bases at J, with 11 bases in the middle. DNA for the CDR3: TGCAGTGCTAGAGTGGAGGCCCGAAACACCGGGGAGCTGTTTTTT. Residues: CSARVEARNTGELFF.

This clonotype was seen repeatedly, ten times or more. The chain joins TRBV19 to TRBJ1-5, with D unclear. This CDR3 spans 14 amino acids. V lost 4 bases to trimming and J lost 7 bases, with 14 bases between them. Germline V lookup: CDR1 LNHDA, CDR2 SQIVND (reference sequence). CDR3 coding DNA: TGTGCCAGTAGTACTGAACCTAGACTACAGCCCCAGCATTTT. Protein sequence: CASSTEPRLQPQHF. Variable domain in full (rest from reference TRBV19 and TRBJ1-5): DGGITQSPKYLFRKEGQNVTLSCEQNLNHDAMYWYRQDPGQGLRLIYYSQIVNDFQKGDIAEGYSVSREKKESFPLTVTSAQKNPTAFYLCASSTEPRLQPQHFGDGTRLSIL.

V is TRBV10-1 and J is TRBJ2-7; 8 bases are a match to TRBD2. Looked up from germline, CDR1 is WNHNN and CDR2 is SYGVQD (reference sequence). The V segment lost 4 bases and the J segment 3 bases; nucleotides outside the gene matches: 5. This CDR3 is 14 amino acids long. The CDR3 protein is CASSGTSGHYEQYF. In DNA form, the CDR3 reads TGCGCCAGCAGTGGCACTAGCGGACACTACGAGCAGTACTTC.

This clonotype was recorded at least ten times. The chain joins TRBV2 to TRBJ2-5; D gene uncertain. Germline V gene lookup returns CDR1 SNHLY and CDR2 FYNNEI. The CDR3 has 14 residues. Trimming cost V 2 bases and J 1 base, with 8 bases left between them. The CDR3 DNA reads as TGTGCCAGCAGTGAAAAGGTCATCCAAGAGACCCAGTACTTC. This codes for CASSEKVIQETQYF. Based on the CDR3 plus reference TRBV2 and TRBJ2-5, the full variable domain is EPEVTQTPSHQVTQMGQEVILRCVPISNHLYFYWYRQILGQKVEFLVSFYNNEISEKSEIFDDQFSVERPDGSNFTLKIRSTKLEDSAMYFCASSEKVIQETQYFGPGTRLLVL.

The chain carries TRBV20-1 and TRBJ2-7, with D possibly matching TRBD1 (5 bases). The CDR3 runs 11 residues. Germline CDR1 reads DFQATT; CDR2 reads SNEGSKA (reference sequence). V was trimmed by 2 bases and J by 9 bases, leaving 11 bases between them. The CDR3 DNA reads TGCAGTGCTAGATGGGTGCAGGGGCAGTACTTC. This translates into CSARWVQGQYF.

A single count supports this clonotype. A read error may be the cause here, since a much bigger clone is one base away. The chain combines TRBV20-1 with TRBJ2-5; tentative D call: TRBD1 (6 bases). This CDR3 has 10 residues. V was cut by 5 bases and J by 9 bases, with 10 bases left in between. Looked up from germline, CDR1 is DFQATT and CDR2 is SNEGSKA (reference sequence). CDR3 sequence (DNA): TGCAGTGCTCGTAAGGGGGCCCAGTACTTC. It specifies CSARKGAQYF.

The chain has TRBV19 and TRBJ1-5; the D is unclear. Trimming left V 8 bases short and J 2 bases short, with 13 bases between. The CDR3 runs 14 residues. CDR1 is LNHDA and CDR2 is SQIVND in the germline V gene (reference sequence). CDR3 in DNA: TGTGCCAGTCTCACTATCGGGGGCAATCAGCCCCAGCATTTT. It encodes CASLTIGGNQPQHF.

The chain employs TRBV13 and TRBJ1-6; TRBD1 matches 9 bases. Trimming at V came to 5 bases and at J to 10 bases, leaving 12 bases not matched to a gene. Germline V CDR1 and CDR2: PRHDT, FYEKMQ (reference sequence). The CDR3 has 16 amino acids. DNA of the CDR3: TGTGCCAGCAGCAACGGTGGGACAGGGCGAGACTCACCCCTCCACTTT. This codes for CASSNGGTGRDSPLHF.

The V call is TRBV6-5, the J call TRBJ1-1; D gene uncertain. CDR3 length: 13 residues. The germline V gene has CDR1 MNHEY and CDR2 SVGAGI. Trimming left V 4 bases short and J 6 bases short, with 12 bases between. In nucleotides, the CDR3 is TGTGCCAGCAGTTTTTACGGAGGAGCTGAAGCTTTCTTT. This gives the protein CASSFYGGAEAFF.

This clonotype came up a few times. This chain connects TRBV2 to TRBJ1-5, with TRBD1 identical over 7 bases. V dropped 6 bases and J dropped 5; count of bases not matched to a gene: 13. The germline V gene encodes CDR1 SNHLY and CDR2 FYNNEI. This CDR3 comprises 16 residues. The CDR3 bases are TGTGCCAGCAGCTGGTTACAGGGGATTGGCGATCAGCCCCAGCATTTT. Residues: CASSWLQGIGDQPQHF.

This clonotype has at least ten counts. The chain has TRBV7-8 and TRBJ2-7; D is tentatively TRBD1 or TRBD2 (5 bases each). V lost 3 bases and J 2 bases, leaving 17 bases between the germline ends. Per germline, CDR1 SGHVS and CDR2 FQNEAQ. The CDR3 has 16 residues. The CDR3 sequence is CASSFGTASKAYEQYF. Written as DNA, the CDR3 is TGTGCCAGCAGCTTCGGGACGGCTTCAAAGGCCTACGAGCAGTACTTC.

This chain uses TRBV24-1 with TRBJ1-5; D is uncertain. Trimming removed 11 bases from V and 7 bases from J, with 17 bases in between. This CDR3 is built from 13 residues. Looked up from germline, CDR1 is KGHDR and CDR2 is SFDVKD. This CDR3 reads CASRWSGRQPQHF. The DNA of the CDR3 is TGTGCCAGCCGGTGGTCGGGTAGGCAGCCCCAGCATTTT.

Concerning this clonotype: The limits of the CDR3 on the DNA are not certain, so only TCRdb's listed CDR3 is given. The chain carries TRBV7-9 and TRBJ2-7; the D call TRBD1 from the table was never checked on the DNA. Counting both end residues, the CDR3 totals 20 amino acids. CDR1 and CDR2 (germline): SEHNR, FQNEAQ (reference sequence). CDR3 sequence reads: CDSSFYICSAKPGESYEQYF.

This clonotype has only a few counts. An end of the junction differs from the germline gene, which may be a read error. The chain employs TRBV10-3 and TRBJ1-5; TRBD1 matches at 7 bases. The CDR3 loop spans 15 amino acids. Germline CDR1 and CDR2: ENHRY and SYGVKD. CDR3: CASSVGTVSNQPQHF. The CDR3 nucleotides read TGTGCCAGCAGTGTAGGGACAGTTAGCAATCAGCCCCAGCATTTT.

Comments on this clonotype: A junction end diverges from the germline sequence, so it may reflect a read error. The rearrangement joins TRBV6-5 to TRBJ1-2, with TRBD1 matching over 11 bases. The CDR3 loop spans 14 amino acids. Germline V gene sequence: CDR1 MNHEY, CDR2 SVGAGI. CDR3 sequence reads: CASSYSIGQGAIAF. The DNA for the CDR3 is TGTGCCAGCAGTTACTCGATAGGACAGGGGGCAATCGCCTTC.

This clonotype showed up many times. The chain is built from TRBV15 and TRBJ1-2, with D unresolved. CDR1 and CDR2 (germline): LNHNV, YYDKDF (reference sequence). V dropped 3 bases and J dropped 2 bases, with 7 bases sitting between them. The CDR3 sequence is 13 residues long. The CDR3 loop is CATSRDGNYGYTF. CDR3 DNA sequence: TGTGCCACCAGCAGGGACGGAAACTATGGCTACACCTTC. Variable domain in full (rest from reference TRBV15 and TRBJ1-2): DAMVIQNPRYQVTQFGKPVTLSCSQTLNHNVMYWYQQKSSQAPKLLFHYYDKDFNNEADTPDNFQSRRPNTSFCFLDIRSPGLGDTAMYLCATSRDGNYGYTFGSGTRLTVV.

The chain employs TRBV11-1 and TRBJ1-2; tentatively, D is TRBD1 (6 bases). Germline CDR1 and CDR2: SGHAT and FQDESV (reference sequence). The CDR3 sequence is 15 residues long. V was shortened by 1 base and J by 3 bases, with 12 bases between the two germline ends. The CDR3 DNA reads as TGTGCCAGCAGCTTAGGGACAGAGGAGGACTATGGCTACACCTTC. Protein product: CASSLGTEEDYGYTF.

This chain joins TRBV5-1 and TRBJ2-5, with D possibly matching TRBD1 (5 bases). This CDR3 region has 13 residues. V gave up 2 bases and J gave up 2 bases, with 7 bases separating them. The germline V gene has CDR1 SGHRS and CDR2 YFSETQ. The CDR3 spells CASSLQVQETQYF. The CDR3 nucleotides read TGCGCCAGCAGCTTACAGGTTCAAGAGACCCAGTACTTC.

The chain combines TRBV20-1 with TRBJ2-7, with 8 bases matching TRBD1. Trimming at V came to 2 bases and at J to 3 bases, leaving 3 bases not matched to a gene. Germline V gene sequence: CDR1 DFQATT, CDR2 SNEGSKA (reference sequence). The CDR3 is 13 residues long. CDR3 sequence (DNA): TGCAGTGCTAGATACAGGGGGGACTACGAGCAGTACTTC. Translating gives CSARYRGDYEQYF.

This clonotype turned up a few times. The rearrangement links TRBV20-1 to TRBJ2-6, with 8 bases that match TRBD1. The CDR3 covers 16 residues. CDR1 and CDR2 from the germline V gene are DFQATT and SNEGSKA (reference sequence). J gave up 2 bases and V 2 bases, and 5 bases lay outside the gene matches. The DNA for the CDR3 is TGCAGTGCTAGATCTGGACAGGGCGCTGGGGCCAACGTCCTGACTTTC. It encodes CSARSGQGAGANVLTF.

The chain combines TRBV24-1 with TRBJ1-1; D not certain. Deletions cut 3 bases from V and 3 bases from J, with 7 bases between. Germline CDR1 reads KGHDR; CDR2 reads SFDVKD. The CDR3 runs 13 residues. This chain's CDR3 is CATSDGWYTEAFF. CDR3 in DNA: TGTGCCACCAGTGATGGGTGGTACACTGAAGCTTTCTTT.

This clonotype has only a few counts. A much larger clone lies one base from this, so it may be a read error. The J gene is TRBJ2-5, the V gene TRBV12-3 or TRBV12-4; 7 positions agree with TRBD2. The CDR3 is made up of 15 amino acids. The CDR3 DNA reads as TGTGCCATCAGTGAGCCGTGGGAGGGCCGGACCGCCCAGTACTTC. Translating gives CAISEPWEGRTAQYF.

A remark on this clonotype: The CDR3 ends on some other residue instead of the conserved phenylalanine or tryptophan, so this is likely a read error. The gene calls are TRBV10-3 and TRBJ1-1; 8 bases match TRBD1. V trimming: 0 bases; J trimming: 1 base; junction bases outside the gene matches: 4. Per germline, CDR1 ENHRY and CDR2 SYGVKD. The CDR3 contains 16 residues. DNA for the CDR3: TGTGCCATCAGTGAGTCTTCGGGGACAGGGAACACTGAAGCTTTCTTA. Amino acid sequence: CAISESSGTGNTEAFL.

There are a few counts of this clonotype. The chain links TRBV7-9 to TRBJ1-2, with a tentative D call TRBD1 (5 bases). The CDR3 runs 16 residues. The V end was cut by 5 bases, the J end by 0 bases, with 16 bases between. Germline CDR1 is SEHNR and CDR2 is FQNEAQ (reference sequence). The CDR3 region has the DNA TGTGCCAGCAGCGCGGCCCGACAGAAAGCTAACTATGGCTACACCTTC. Protein product: CASSAARQKANYGYTF. Full variable domain (rest looked up from reference TRBV7-9 and TRBJ1-2): DTGVSQNPRHKITKRGQNVTFRCDPISEHNRLYWYRQTLGQGPEFLTYFQNEAQLEKSRLLSDRFSAERPKGSFSTLEIQRTEQGDSAMYLCASSAARQKANYGYTFGSGTRLTVV.

Concerning this clonotype: A read error may produce the germline difference seen at one junction end. The rearrangement links TRBV20-1 to TRBJ1-1; 7 positions agree with TRBD1. CDR1 is DFQATT and CDR2 is SNEGSKA in the germline V gene (reference sequence). CDR3 length: 15 amino acids. CDR3 DNA sequence: TGCAGTGTTAGATCGAACAGGGGAAGTAAAACTGAAGCTTTCTTT. This gives the protein CSVRSNRGSKTEAFF.

A remark on this clonotype: The junction differs from germline at one of its ends, possibly a read error. This chain joins TRBV19 and TRBJ2-2; D is uncertain. Germline V gene lookup returns CDR1 LNHDA and CDR2 SQIVND (reference sequence). The CDR3 has 14 amino acids. The CDR3 spells CASSWRMNTRELFF. As DNA, the CDR3 is TGTGCCAGTAGTTGGCGGATGAACACCAGGGAGCTGTTTTTT.

This clonotype was seen repeatedly, ten times or more. The gene calls are TRBV5-1 and TRBJ1-2, with D maybe TRBD1 (6 bases). CDR1 SGHRS and CDR2 YFSETQ come from the germline V gene. There are 15 residues in the CDR3. V was cut by 1 base and J by 6 bases, with 16 bases left in between. For the CDR3, the DNA is TGCGCCAGCAGCTTGACGACAGGCGGTTTCGATGGCTACACCTTC. It encodes CASSLTTGGFDGYTF.